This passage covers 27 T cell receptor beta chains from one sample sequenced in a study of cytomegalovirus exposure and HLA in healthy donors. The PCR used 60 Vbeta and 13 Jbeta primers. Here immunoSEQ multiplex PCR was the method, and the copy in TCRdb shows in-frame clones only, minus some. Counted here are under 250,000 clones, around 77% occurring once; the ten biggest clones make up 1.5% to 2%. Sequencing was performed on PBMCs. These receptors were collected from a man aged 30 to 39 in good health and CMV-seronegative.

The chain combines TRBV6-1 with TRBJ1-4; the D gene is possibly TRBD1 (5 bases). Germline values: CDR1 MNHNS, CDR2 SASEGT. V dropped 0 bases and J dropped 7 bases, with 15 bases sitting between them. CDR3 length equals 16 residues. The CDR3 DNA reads TGTGCCAGCAGTGAAGCCGGATGGCAGGGATTTGAAAAACTGTTTTTT. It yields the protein CASSEAGWQGFEKLFF.

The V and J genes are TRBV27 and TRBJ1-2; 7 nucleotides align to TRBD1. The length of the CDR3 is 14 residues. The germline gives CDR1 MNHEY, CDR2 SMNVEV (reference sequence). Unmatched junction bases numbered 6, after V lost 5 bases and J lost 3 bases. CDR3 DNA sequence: TGTGCCAGCAGTGAGACAGGGCGATACTATGGCTACACCTTC. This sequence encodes CASSETGRYYGYTF.

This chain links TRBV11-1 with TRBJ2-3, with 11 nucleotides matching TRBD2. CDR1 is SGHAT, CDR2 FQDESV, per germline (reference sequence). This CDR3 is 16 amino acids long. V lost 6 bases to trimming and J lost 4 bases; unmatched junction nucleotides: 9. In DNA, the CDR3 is TGTGCCAGCAGTTTACTAGCGGGAGCCTTTTCAGATACGCAGTATTTT. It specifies CASSLLAGAFSDTQYF.

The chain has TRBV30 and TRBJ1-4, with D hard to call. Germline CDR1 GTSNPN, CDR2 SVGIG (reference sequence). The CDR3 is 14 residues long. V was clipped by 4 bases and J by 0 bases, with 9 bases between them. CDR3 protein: CAWKRVATNEKLFF. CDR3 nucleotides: TGTGCCTGGAAGAGAGTCGCAACTAATGAAAAACTGTTTTTT.

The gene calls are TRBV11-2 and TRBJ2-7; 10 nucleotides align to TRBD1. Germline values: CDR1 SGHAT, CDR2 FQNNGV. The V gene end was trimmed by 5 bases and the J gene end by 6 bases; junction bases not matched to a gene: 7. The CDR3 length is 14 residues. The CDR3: CASSPDRGRPEQYF. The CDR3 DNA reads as TGTGCCAGCAGCCCAGACAGGGGGCGCCCCGAGCAGTACTTC.

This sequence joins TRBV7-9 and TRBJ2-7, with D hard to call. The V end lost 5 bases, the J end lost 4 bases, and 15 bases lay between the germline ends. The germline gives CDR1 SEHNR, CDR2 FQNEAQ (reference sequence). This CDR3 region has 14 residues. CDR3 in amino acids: CASSQPGPGYEQYF. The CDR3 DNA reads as TGTGCCAGCAGCCAACCGGGTCCTGGGTACGAGCAGTACTTC.

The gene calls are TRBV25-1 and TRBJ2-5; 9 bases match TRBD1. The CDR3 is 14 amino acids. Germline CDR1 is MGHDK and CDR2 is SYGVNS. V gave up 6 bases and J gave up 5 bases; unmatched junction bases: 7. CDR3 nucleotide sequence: TGTGCCAGCAGGATAACAGGGGGCGGGGAGACCCAGTACTTC. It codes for CASRITGGGETQYF. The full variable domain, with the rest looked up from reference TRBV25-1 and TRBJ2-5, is EADIYQTPRYLVIGTGKKITLECSQTMGHDKMYWYQQDPGMELHLIHYSYGVNSTEKGDLSSESTVSRIRTEHFPLTLESARPSHTSQYLCASRITGGGETQYFGPGTRLLVL.

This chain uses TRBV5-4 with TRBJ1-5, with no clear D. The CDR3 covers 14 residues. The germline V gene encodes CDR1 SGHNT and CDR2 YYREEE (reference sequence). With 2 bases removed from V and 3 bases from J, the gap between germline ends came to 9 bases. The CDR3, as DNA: TGTGCCAGCAGCTTAGACAACGACAATCAGCCCCAGCATTTT. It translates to CASSLDNDNQPQHF.

The CDR3 region is CASSLELATSYEQYF. The CDR3 nucleotides are TGTGCCAGCAGCTTGGAACTAGCGACCTCCTACGAGCAGTACTTC. V is TRBV5-5 and J is TRBJ2-7, with TRBD2 matching over 7 bases. The germline gives CDR1 SGHKS, CDR2 YYEKEE (reference sequence). V was clipped by 0 bases and J by 0 bases; unmatched bases: 3. The CDR3 runs 15 residues.

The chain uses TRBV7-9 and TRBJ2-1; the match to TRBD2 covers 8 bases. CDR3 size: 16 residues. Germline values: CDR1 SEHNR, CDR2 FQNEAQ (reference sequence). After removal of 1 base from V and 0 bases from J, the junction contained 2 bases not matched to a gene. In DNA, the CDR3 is TGTGCCAGCAGCTTAGGAGGGACTAGCTCCTACAATGAGCAGTTCTTC. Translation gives CASSLGGTSSYNEQFF.

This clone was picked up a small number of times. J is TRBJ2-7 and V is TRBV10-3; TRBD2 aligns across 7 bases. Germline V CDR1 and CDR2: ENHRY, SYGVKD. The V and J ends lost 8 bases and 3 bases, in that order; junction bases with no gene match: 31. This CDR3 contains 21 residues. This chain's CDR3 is CAIRGLADEPDRSQPHYEQYF. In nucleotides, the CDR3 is TGTGCCATCCGAGGGCTAGCGGATGAACCTGACCGATCTCAACCCCACTACGAGCAGTACTTC.

CDR3 sequence reads: CASSTFRDRVYEQYF. CDR3 nucleotide sequence: TGTGCCAGCAGCACCTTCCGGGACAGAGTCTACGAGCAGTACTTC. This sequence joins TRBV6-5 and TRBJ2-7; TRBD1 agrees at 7 bases. This CDR3 spans 15 amino acids. The germline gives CDR1 MNHEY, CDR2 SVGAGI. V shed 6 bases, J shed 3 bases, and the junction held 11 bases outside the gene matches.

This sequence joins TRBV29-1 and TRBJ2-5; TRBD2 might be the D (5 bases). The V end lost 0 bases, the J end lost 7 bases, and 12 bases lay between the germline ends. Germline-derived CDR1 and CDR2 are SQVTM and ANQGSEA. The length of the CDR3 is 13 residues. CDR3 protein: CSVEEGDGWTQYF. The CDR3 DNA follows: TGCAGCGTTGAAGAGGGAGACGGGTGGACCCAGTACTTC.

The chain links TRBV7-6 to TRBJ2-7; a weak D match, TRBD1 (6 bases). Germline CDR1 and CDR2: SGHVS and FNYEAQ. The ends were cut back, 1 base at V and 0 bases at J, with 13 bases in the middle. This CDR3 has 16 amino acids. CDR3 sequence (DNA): TGTGCCAGCAGCTTAGGGACAGTGGAGAGCTCCTACGAGCAGTACTTC. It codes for CASSLGTVESSYEQYF.

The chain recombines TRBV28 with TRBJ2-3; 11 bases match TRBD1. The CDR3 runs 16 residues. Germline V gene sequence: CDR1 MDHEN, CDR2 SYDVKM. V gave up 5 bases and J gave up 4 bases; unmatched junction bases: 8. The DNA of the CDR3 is TGTGCCAGCAGTCGGGGGACAGGGGGGTTCTCAGATACGCAGTATTTT. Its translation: CASSRGTGGFSDTQYF.

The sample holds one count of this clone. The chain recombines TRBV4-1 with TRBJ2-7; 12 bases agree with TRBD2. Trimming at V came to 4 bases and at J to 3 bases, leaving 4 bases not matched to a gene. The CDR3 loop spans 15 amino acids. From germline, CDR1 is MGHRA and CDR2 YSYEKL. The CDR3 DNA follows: TGCGCCAGCAGCCCGGGGACTAGCGGGCGCTACGAGCAGTACTTC. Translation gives CASSPGTSGRYEQYF.

The CDR3 DNA is TGTGCCAGCAGCCTGGGAGCTGAAGCTTTCTTT. Translating it yields CASSLGAEAFF. This chain uses TRBV5-8 with TRBJ1-1; D is uncertain. CDR1 SGHTS and CDR2 YDEGEE come from the germline V gene. V was cut by 4 bases and J by 6 bases, with 7 bases left in between. The CDR3 totals 11 residues.

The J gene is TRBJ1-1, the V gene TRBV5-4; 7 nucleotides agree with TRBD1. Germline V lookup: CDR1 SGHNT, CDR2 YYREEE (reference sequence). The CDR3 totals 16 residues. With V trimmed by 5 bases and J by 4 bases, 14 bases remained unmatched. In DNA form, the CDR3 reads TGTGCCAGCAGATTGTCCCCGACAGGGACGAGCACTGAAGCTTTCTTT. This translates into CASRLSPTGTSTEAFF.

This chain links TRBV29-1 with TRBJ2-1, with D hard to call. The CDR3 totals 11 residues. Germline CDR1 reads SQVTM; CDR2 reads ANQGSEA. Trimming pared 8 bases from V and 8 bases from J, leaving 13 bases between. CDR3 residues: CSPRVWDEQFF. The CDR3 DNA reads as TGCAGCCCCCGGGTTTGGGATGAGCAGTTCTTC.

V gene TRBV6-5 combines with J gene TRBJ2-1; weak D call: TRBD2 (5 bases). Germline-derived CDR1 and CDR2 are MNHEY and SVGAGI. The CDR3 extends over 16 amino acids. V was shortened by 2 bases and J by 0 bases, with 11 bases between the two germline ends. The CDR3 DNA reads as TGTGCCAGCAGTTACGACGGTACTAGCTCCTACAATGAGCAGTTCTTC. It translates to CASSYDGTSSYNEQFF.

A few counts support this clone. The DNA of the CDR3 is TGTGCCAGCAGCCGATACGCGGATTCACCCCTCCACTTT. Translation gives CASSRYADSPLHF. J is TRBJ1-6 and V is TRBV14; D unresolved. Trimming stripped 4 bases from V and 8 bases from J, with 9 bases between. The CDR3 length is 13 residues. Per the germline V gene, CDR1 is SGHDN and CDR2 is FVKESK. Together with reference TRBV14 and TRBJ1-6, the CDR3 gives the full variable domain: EAGVTQFPSHSVIEKGQTVTLRCDPISGHDNLYWYRRVMGKEIKFLLHFVKESKQDESGMPNNRFLAERTGGTYSTLKVQPAELEDSGVYFCASSRYADSPLHFGNGTRLTVT.

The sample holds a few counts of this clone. CDR3 nucleotide sequence: TGTGCCAGCAGTGAACAGGGGTCCACTGAAGCTTTCTTT. It translates to CASSEQGSTEAFF. The chain has TRBV6-1 and TRBJ1-1; a possible D gene is TRBD1 (6 bases). Germline V gene lookup returns CDR1 MNHNS and CDR2 SASEGT. Trimming stripped 2 bases from V and 4 bases from J, with 8 bases between. The CDR3 has 13 residues.

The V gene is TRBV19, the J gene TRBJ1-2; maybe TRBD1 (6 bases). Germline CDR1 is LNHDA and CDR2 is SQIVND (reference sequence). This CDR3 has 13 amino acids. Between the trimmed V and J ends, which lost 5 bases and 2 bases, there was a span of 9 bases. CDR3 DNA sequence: TGTGCCAGTAGTCCCGGGACAAACTATGGCTACACCTTC. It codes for CASSPGTNYGYTF.

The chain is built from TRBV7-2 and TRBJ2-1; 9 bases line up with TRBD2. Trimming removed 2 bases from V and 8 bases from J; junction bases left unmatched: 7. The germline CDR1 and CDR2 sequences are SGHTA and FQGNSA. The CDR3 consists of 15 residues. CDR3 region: CASSLTSGRLDEQFF. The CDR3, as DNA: TGTGCCAGCAGCTTAACGAGCGGGAGGTTAGATGAGCAGTTCTTC. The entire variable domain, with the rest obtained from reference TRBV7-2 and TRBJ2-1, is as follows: GAGVSQSPSNKVTEKGKDVELRCDPISGHTALYWYRQSLGQGLEFLIYFQGNSAPDKSGLPSDRFSAERTGGSVSTLTIQRTQQEDSAVYLCASSLTSGRLDEQFFGPGTRLTVL.

Here the CDR3 DNA reads TGTGCCAGCGGTCTACCTAGCGGGAGGAAAGAGACCCAGTACTTC. Translated: CASGLPSGRKETQYF. J is TRBJ2-5 and V is TRBV7-9; 11 nucleotides match TRBD2. Germline-derived CDR1 and CDR2 are SEHNR and FQNEAQ (reference sequence). The CDR3 is made up of 15 amino acids. V gave up 8 bases and J gave up 3 bases; unmatched junction bases: 8.

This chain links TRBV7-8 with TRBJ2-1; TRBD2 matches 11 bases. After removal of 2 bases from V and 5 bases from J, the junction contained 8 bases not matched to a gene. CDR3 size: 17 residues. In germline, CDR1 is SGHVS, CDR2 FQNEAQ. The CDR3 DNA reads TGTGCCAGCAGCTTAAAGGCTAGCGGGAGGTGGGACAATGAGCAGTTCTTC. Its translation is CASSLKASGRWDNEQFF. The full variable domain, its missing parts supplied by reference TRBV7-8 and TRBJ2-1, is GAGVSQSPRYKVAKRGQDVALRCDPISGHVSLFWYQQALGQGPEFLTYFQNEAQLDKSGLPSDRFFAERPEGSVSTLKIQRTQQEDSAVYLCASSLKASGRWDNEQFFGPGTRLTVL.

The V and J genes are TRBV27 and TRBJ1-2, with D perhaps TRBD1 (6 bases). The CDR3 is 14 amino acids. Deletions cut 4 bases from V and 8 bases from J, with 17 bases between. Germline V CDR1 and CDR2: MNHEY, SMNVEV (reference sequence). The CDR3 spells CASSYKQGPGGYTF. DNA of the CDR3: TGTGCCAGCAGTTACAAACAGGGACCGGGGGGCTACACCTTC.